The next 15 T cell receptor beta chains were all read from a single sample in a study of blood T cells in healthy people across ages. Using a J-beta primer mix together with a sample-barcoded 5' primer, a second PCR was run for about 7 to 12 cycles. TCRdb called the 5' RACE reads again in MiXCR, with one record for every CDR3 protein. The profile shows 650,000 to 800,000 distinct CDR3 sequences, about 50% of them singletons. Sequencing input: blood. The receptor source for this set is a woman of 80 years or more in good health.

J is TRBJ1-5 and V is TRBV29-1; weak D call: TRBD1 (5 bases). From germline, CDR1 is SQVTM and CDR2 ANQGSEA. CDR3 length equals 13 residues. The CDR3: CNVGQGSNQPQHF. In nucleotides, the CDR3 is TGCAACGTAGGTCAGGGTAGCAATCAGCCCCAGCATTTT.

The V gene is TRBV11-1, the J gene TRBJ2-5, with 12 bases aligning to TRBD2. Germline lookup yields CDR1 SGHAT and CDR2 FQDESV (reference sequence). Germline trimming cut 4 bases from V and 11 bases from J; bases unmatched to any gene: 26. The CDR3 is 20 residues long. The CDR3 sequence: CASSSRYQGTSGRLYNEQYF. The CDR3 coding sequence is TGTGCCAGCAGCTCCCGTTACCAAGGCACTAGCGGGAGGCTTTACAATGAGCAGTACTTC.

In the case of this clonotype: A much larger clonotype is one base distant, so this may be a read error. V is TRBV3-1 and J is TRBJ2-3; TRBD2 agrees at 9 bases. CDR3 size: 18 residues. V was pared by 1 base and J by 1 base, with 9 bases of the junction left unmatched. The germline V gene has CDR1 LGHDT and CDR2 YNNKEL (reference sequence). The CDR3 protein is CASSQGRRAGGRTDTQYF. For the CDR3, the DNA is TGTGCCAGCAGCCAAGGCCGACGAGCGGGAGGCCGCACAGATACGCAGTATTTT.

This chain's CDR3 is CASSSPQTDTQYF. The CDR3 DNA follows: TGTGCCAGCAGTTCCCCTCAAACAGATACGCAGTATTTT. This chain links TRBV28 with TRBJ2-3, with D uncertain. This CDR3 spans 13 amino acids. Trimming took 4 bases from V and 3 from J, leaving 8 bases between them. Per germline, CDR1 MDHEN and CDR2 SYDVKM.

The chain joins TRBV9 to TRBJ1-1, with 11 positions matching TRBD1. Germline V lookup: CDR1 SGDLS, CDR2 YYNGEE. With 3 bases clipped from V and 5 bases from J, the junction kept 6 bases outside the gene matches. The CDR3 totals 15 residues. CDR3 protein: CASSAGQGAETEAFF. The CDR3 nucleotides read TGTGCCAGCAGCGCCGGACAGGGGGCCGAGACTGAAGCTTTCTTT.

The chain couples TRBV20-1 to TRBJ2-5; possibly TRBD2 for D (6 bases). Germline V gene data show CDR1 as DFQATT and CDR2 as SNEGSKA (reference sequence). V was cut by 4 bases and J by 9 bases, with 18 bases left in between. CDR3 size: 13 residues. DNA for the CDR3: TGCAGTGCTACCGGGACTCCGAATTGGGCCCAGTACTTC. It translates to CSATGTPNWAQYF.

This clonotype is a singleton in its sample. The rearrangement links TRBV5-1 to TRBJ1-3; D unresolved. The CDR3 has 14 amino acids. V lost 1 base to trimming and J lost 4 bases, with 9 bases between them. Germline loops: CDR1 SGHRS, CDR2 YFSETQ. The CDR3: CASSLRAQGNTIYF. The CDR3 bases are TGCGCCAGCAGCTTGAGGGCGCAAGGAAACACCATATATTTT.

The chain couples TRBV18 to TRBJ1-6; 8 bases match TRBD1. J lost 7 bases, V lost 4 bases, and 6 bases had no gene match. Germline V gives CDR1 KGHSH, CDR2 LQKENI. The CDR3 extends over 15 amino acids. The CDR3 is CASSRDRGVNSPLHF. The CDR3 coding sequence is TGTGCCAGCTCACGCGACAGGGGCGTAAATTCACCCCTCCACTTT.

This clonotype has only one observation. A read error may be the cause here, since a much bigger clone is one base away. This chain connects TRBV7-9 to TRBJ2-7, with a tentative D call TRBD1 (6 bases). Trimming removed 2 bases at V and 1 base at J, with 9 bases between. There are 14 residues in the CDR3. The germline V gene encodes CDR1 SEHNR and CDR2 FQNEAQ (reference sequence). The CDR3 loop reads CASSLSGQSYEQYF. Written as DNA, the CDR3 is TGTGCCAGCAGCTTATCCGGACAGTCCTACGAGCAGTACTTC.

V is TRBV6-5 and J is TRBJ2-6; TRBD1 aligns across 9 bases. The CDR3 length is 21 residues. Trimming at V came to 0 bases and at J to 0 bases, leaving 12 bases not matched to a gene. Germline loops: CDR1 MNHEY, CDR2 SVGAGI. In DNA form, the CDR3 reads TGTGCCAGCAGTTACTCCTTAAACTCGGACAGGGGCAGCTCTGGGGCCAACGTCCTGACTTTC. Its translation is CASSYSLNSDRGSSGANVLTF.

The rearrangement links TRBV5-1 to TRBJ1-5; the D gene is possibly TRBD1 (6 bases). Trimming pared 4 bases from V and 6 bases from J, leaving 17 bases between. Looked up from germline, CDR1 is SGHRS and CDR2 is YFSETQ. The CDR3 consists of 15 residues. The CDR3 spells CASSPWAGGGQPQHF. DNA of the CDR3: TGCGCCAGCAGCCCATGGGCCGGGGGCGGTCAGCCCCAGCATTTT.

This clonotype was counted many times. The rearrangement joins TRBV5-1 to TRBJ1-2; D is unclear. The CDR3 spans 11 residues. Between the trimmed V and J ends, which lost 5 bases and 5 bases, there was a span of 7 bases. From germline, CDR1 is SGHRS and CDR2 YFSETQ. The CDR3 sequence: CASRDLYGYTF. CDR3 coding DNA: TGCGCCAGCAGAGATCTTTATGGCTACACCTTC.

V gene TRBV27 combines with J gene TRBJ2-7; D might be TRBD1 (5 bases). The CDR3 sequence is 13 residues long. The germline V gene encodes CDR1 MNHEY and CDR2 SMNVEV (reference sequence). The ends were cut back, 4 bases at V and 2 bases at J, with 9 bases in the middle. The CDR3 DNA is TGTGCCAGCAGTTCCAGGGTCCCCTACGAGCAGTACTTC. It codes for CASSSRVPYEQYF.

The chain employs TRBV7-2 and TRBJ2-7; TRBD2 might be the D (5 bases). The CDR3 length is 18 residues. Germline V lookup: CDR1 SGHTA, CDR2 FQGNSA. V lost 1 base and J lost 3, with 22 bases in between. This chain's CDR3 is CASSLVGNPKNSLYEQYF. CDR3 sequence (DNA): TGTGCCAGCAGCTTAGTCGGGAACCCAAAAAACTCCCTCTACGAGCAGTACTTC.

The gene calls are TRBV9 and TRBJ2-2; 11 bases are a match to TRBD2. Germline V gene sequence: CDR1 SGDLS, CDR2 YYNGEE. Trimming cost V 4 bases and J 4 bases; bases outside gene matches: 9. The CDR3 runs 17 residues. The CDR3 is CASSLGGLAASTGELFF. The CDR3, as DNA: TGTGCCAGCAGCCTCGGGGGACTAGCGGCGAGCACCGGGGAGCTGTTTTTT. The whole variable domain, filled in from reference TRBV9 and TRBJ2-2, reads DSGVTQTPKHLITATGQRVTLRCSPRSGDLSVYWYQQSLDQGLQFLIQYYNGEERAKGNILERFSAQQFPDLHSELNLSSLELGDSALYFCASSLGGLAASTGELFFGEGSRLTVL.